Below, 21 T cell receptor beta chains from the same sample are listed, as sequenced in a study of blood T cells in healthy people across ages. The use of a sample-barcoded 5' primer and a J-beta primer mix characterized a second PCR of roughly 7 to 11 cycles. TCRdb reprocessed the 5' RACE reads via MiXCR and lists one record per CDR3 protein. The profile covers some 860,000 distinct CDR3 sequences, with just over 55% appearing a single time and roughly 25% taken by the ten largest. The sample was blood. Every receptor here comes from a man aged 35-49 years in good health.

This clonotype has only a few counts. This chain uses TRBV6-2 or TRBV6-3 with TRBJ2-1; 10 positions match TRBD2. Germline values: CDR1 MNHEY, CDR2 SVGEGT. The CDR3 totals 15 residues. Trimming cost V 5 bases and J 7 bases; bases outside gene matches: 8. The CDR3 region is CASSHALAGPNEQFF. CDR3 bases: TGTGCCAGCAGTCACGCACTAGCGGGGCCAAATGAGCAGTTCTTC.

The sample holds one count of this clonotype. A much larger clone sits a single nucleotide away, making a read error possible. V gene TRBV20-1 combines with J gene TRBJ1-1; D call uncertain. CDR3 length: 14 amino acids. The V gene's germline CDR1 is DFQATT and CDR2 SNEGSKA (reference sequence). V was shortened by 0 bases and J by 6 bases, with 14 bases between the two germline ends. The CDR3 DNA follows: TGCAGTGCTAGAGACGCGGGGTTTAACGCTGAAGCTTTCTTT. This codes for CSARDAGFNAEAFF.

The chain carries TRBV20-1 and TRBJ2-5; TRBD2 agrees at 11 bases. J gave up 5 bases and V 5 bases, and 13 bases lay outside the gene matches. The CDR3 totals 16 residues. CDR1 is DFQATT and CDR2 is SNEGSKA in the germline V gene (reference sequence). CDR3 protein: CSAGRSSGGTGETQYF. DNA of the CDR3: TGCAGTGCTGGGAGATCTAGCGGGGGGACGGGGGAGACCCAGTACTTC.

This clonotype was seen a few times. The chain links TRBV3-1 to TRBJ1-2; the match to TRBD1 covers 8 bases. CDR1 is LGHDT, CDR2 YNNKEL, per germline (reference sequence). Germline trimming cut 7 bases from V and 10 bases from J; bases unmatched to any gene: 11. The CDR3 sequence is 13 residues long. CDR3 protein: CASMDRASSDYTF. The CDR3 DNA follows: TGTGCCAGCATGGACAGGGCCTCGTCGGACTACACCTTC.

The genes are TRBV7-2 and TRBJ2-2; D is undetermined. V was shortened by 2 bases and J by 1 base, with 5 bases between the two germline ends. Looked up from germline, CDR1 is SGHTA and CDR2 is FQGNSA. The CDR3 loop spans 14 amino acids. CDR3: CASSLTKNTGELFF. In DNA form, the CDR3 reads TGTGCCAGCAGCTTAACCAAGAACACCGGGGAGCTGTTTTTT.

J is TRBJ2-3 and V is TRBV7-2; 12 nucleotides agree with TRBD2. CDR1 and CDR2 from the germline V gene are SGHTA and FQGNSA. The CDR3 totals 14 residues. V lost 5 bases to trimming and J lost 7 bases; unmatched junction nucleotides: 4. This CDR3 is CASSMTSGSNTQYF. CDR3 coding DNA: TGTGCCAGCAGCATGACTAGCGGGAGTAATACGCAGTATTTT.

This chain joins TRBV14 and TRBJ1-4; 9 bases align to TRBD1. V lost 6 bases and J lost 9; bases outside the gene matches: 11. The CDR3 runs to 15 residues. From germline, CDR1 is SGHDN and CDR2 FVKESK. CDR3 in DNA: TGTGCCAGCAGTTTTGACAGGGGGTTGGCACAAAAACTGTTTTTT. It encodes CASSFDRGLAQKLFF.

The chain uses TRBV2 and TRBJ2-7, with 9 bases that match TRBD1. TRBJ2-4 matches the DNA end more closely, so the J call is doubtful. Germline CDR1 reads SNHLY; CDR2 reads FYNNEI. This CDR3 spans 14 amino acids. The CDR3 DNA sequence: TGTGCCAGCAGAACGGACAGGGGAAGGGACATTCAGTACTTC. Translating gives CASRTDRGRDIQYF.

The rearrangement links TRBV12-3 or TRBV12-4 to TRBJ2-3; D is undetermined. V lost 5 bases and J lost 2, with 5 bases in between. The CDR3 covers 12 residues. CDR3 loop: CASSRFTDTQYF. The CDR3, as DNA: TGTGCCAGCAGTCGGTTCACAGATACGCAGTATTTT.

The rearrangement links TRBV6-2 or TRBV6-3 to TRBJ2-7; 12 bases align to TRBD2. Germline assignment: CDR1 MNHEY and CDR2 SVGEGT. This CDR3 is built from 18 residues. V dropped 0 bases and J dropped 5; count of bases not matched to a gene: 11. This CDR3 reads CASSYSCASGRALDEQYF. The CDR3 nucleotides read TGTGCCAGCAGTTACTCTTGCGCTAGCGGGAGGGCCCTCGACGAGCAGTACTTC.

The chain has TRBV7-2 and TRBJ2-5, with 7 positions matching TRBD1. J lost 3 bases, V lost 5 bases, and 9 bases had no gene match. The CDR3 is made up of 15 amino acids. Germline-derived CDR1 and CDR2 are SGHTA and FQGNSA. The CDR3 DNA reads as TGTGCCAGCAGCAAAGTGACAGGGACCGAAGAGACCCAGTACTTC. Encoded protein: CASSKVTGTEETQYF. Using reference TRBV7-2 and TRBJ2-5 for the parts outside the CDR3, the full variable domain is GAGVSQSPSNKVTEKGKDVELRCDPISGHTALYWYRQSLGQGLEFLIYFQGNSAPDKSGLPSDRFSAERTGGSVSTLTIQRTQQEDSAVYLCASSKVTGTEETQYFGPGTRLLVL.

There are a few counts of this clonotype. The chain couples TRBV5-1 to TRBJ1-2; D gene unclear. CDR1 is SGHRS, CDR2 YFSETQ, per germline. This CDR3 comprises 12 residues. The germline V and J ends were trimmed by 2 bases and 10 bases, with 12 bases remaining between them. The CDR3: CASSFLVGDYTF. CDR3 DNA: TGCGCCAGCAGCTTTCTTGTGGGTGACTACACCTTC.

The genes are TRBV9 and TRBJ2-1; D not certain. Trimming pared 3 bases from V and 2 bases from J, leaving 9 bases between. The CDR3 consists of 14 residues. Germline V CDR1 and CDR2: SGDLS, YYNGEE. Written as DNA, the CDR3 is TGTGCCAGCAGCGCGCAGGAGCCCTACAATGAGCAGTTCTTC. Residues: CASSAQEPYNEQFF. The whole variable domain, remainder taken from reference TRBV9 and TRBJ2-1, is DSGVTQTPKHLITATGQRVTLRCSPRSGDLSVYWYQQSLDQGLQFLIQYYNGEERAKGNILERFSAQQFPDLHSELNLSSLELGDSALYFCASSAQEPYNEQFFGPGTRLTVL.

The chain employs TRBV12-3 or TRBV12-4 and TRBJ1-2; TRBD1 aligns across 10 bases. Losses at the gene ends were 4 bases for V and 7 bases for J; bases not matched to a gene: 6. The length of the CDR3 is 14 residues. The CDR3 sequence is CASSSAGQGTGYTF. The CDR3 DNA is TGTGCCAGCAGTTCTGCGGGACAGGGGACTGGCTACACCTTC.

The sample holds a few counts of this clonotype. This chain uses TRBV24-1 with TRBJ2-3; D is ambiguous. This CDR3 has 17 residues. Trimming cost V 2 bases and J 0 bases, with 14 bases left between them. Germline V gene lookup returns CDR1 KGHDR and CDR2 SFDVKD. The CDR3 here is CATSDYRHISSTDTQYF. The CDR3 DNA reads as TGTGCCACCAGTGATTACCGCCACATATCTAGCACAGATACGCAGTATTTT.

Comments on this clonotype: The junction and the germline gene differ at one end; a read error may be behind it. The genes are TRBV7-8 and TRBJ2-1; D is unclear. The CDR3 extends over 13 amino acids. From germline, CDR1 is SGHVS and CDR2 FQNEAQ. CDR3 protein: CTSTLAPGNEQFF. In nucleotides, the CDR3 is TGTACCAGCACCCTGGCCCCTGGAAATGAGCAGTTCTTC.

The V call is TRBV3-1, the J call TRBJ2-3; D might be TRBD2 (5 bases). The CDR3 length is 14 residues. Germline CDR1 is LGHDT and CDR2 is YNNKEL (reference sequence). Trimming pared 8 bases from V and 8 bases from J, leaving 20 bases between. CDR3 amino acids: CASGPTPGLSTQYF. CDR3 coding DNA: TGTGCCAGCGGCCCTACTCCCGGACTTTCTACGCAGTATTTT.

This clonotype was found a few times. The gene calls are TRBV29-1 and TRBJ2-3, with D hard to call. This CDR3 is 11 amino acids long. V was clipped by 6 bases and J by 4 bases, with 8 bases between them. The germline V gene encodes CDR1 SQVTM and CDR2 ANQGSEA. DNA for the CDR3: TGCAGCGTGGCCCAGGCAGATACGCAGTATTTT. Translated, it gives CSVAQADTQYF.

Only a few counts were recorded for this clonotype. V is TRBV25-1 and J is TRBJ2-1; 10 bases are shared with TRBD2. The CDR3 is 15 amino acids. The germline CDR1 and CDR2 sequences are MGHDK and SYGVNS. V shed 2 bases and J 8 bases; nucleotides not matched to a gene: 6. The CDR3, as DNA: TGTGCCAGCAGTGAACGGAGCGGGAGGGCCCATGAGCAGTTCTTC. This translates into CASSERSGRAHEQFF.

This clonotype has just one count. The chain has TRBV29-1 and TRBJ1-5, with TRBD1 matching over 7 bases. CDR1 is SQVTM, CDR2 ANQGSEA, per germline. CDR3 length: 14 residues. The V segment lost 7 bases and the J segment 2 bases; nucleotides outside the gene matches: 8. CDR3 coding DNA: TGCAGCGCCGCGACAGGGATGGGCAATCAGCCCCAGCATTTT. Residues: CSAATGMGNQPQHF.

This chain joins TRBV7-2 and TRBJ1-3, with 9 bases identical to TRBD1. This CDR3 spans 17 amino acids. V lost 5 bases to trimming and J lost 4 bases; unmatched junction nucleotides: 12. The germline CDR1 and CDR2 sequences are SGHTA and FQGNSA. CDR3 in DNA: TGTGCCAGCAGCCGCATCACTTCGGGACAGGGAGGAAACACCATATATTTT. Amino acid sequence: CASSRITSGQGGNTIYF.